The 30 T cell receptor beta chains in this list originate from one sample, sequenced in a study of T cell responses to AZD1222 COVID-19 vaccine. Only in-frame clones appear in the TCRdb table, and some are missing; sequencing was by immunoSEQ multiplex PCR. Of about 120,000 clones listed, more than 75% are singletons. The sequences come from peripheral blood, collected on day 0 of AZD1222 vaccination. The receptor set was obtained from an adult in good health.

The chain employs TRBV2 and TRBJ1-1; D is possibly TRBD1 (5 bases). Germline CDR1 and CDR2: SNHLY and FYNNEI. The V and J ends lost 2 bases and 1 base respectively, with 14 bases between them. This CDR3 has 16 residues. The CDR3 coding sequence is TGTGCCAGCAGTGAAAGGGACCCCATCACGAACACTGAAGCTTTCTTT. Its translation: CASSERDPITNTEAFF.

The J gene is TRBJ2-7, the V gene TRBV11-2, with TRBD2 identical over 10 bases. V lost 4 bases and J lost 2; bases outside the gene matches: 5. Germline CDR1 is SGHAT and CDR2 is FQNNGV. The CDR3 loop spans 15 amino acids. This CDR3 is CASSSGTSVPYEQYF. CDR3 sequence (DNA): TGTGCCAGCAGCTCCGGGACTAGCGTTCCCTACGAGCAGTACTTC. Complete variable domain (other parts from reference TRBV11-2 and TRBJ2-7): EAGVAQSPRYKIIEKRQSVAFWCNPISGHATLYWYQQILGQGPKLLIQFQNNGVVDDSQLPKDRFSAERLKGVDSTLKIQPAKLEDSAVYLCASSSGTSVPYEQYFGPGTRLTVT.

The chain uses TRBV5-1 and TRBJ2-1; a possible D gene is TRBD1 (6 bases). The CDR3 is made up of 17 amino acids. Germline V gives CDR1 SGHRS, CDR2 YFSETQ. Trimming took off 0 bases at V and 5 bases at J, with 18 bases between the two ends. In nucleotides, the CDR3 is TGCGCCAGCAGCTTGGTTCAGGGGTCATCAGGGGACAATGAGCAGTTCTTC. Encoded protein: CASSLVQGSSGDNEQFF.

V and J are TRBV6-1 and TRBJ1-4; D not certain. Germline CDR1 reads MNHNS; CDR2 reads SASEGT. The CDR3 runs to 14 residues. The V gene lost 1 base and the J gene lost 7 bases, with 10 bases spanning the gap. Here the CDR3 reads CASSEEVGGEKLFF. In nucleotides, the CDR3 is TGTGCCAGCAGTGAAGAAGTGGGTGGTGAAAAACTGTTTTTT.

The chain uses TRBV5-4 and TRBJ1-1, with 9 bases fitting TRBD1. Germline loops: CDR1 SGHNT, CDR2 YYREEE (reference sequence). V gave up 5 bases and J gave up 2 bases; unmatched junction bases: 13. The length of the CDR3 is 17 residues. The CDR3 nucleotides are TGTGCCAGCAGTTCCTCAACAGGGGGCGGGATAAACACTGAAGCTTTCTTT. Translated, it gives CASSSSTGGGINTEAFF.

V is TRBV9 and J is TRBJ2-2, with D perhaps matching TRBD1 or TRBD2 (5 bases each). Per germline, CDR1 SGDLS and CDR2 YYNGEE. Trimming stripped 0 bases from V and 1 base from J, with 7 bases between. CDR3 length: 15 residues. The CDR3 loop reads CASSVGGMNTGELFF. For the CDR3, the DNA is TGTGCCAGCAGCGTAGGGGGGATGAACACCGGGGAGCTGTTTTTT.

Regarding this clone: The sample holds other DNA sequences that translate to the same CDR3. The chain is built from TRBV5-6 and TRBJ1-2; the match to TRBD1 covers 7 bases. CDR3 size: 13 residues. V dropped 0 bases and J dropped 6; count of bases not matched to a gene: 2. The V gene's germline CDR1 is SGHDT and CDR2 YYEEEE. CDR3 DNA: TGTGCCAGCAGCTTGGGACAGGGAGATGGCTACACCTTC. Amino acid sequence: CASSLGQGDGYTF.

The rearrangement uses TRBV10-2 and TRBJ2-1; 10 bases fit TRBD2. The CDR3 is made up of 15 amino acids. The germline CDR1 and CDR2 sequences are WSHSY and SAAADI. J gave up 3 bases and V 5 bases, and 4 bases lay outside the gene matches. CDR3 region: CASSKREGDYNEQFF. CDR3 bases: TGCGCCAGCAGTAAGCGGGAGGGAGACTACAATGAGCAGTTCTTC.

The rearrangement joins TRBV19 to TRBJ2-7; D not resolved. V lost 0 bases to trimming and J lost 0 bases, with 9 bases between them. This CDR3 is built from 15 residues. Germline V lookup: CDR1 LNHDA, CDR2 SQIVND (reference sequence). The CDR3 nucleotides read TGTGCCAGTAGTATAGATAGGACGACCTCCTACGAGCAGTACTTC. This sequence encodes CASSIDRTTSYEQYF.

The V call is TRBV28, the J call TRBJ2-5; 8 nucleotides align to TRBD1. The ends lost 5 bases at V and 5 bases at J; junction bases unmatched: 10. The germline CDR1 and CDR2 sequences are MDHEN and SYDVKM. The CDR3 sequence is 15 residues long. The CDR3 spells CASSEGQAGRETQYF. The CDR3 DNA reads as TGTGCCAGCAGTGAGGGACAGGCGGGGCGGGAGACCCAGTACTTC.

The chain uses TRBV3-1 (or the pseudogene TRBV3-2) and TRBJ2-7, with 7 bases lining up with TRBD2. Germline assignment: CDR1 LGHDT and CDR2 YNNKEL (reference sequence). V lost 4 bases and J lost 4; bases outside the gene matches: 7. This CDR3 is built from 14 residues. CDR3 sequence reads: CASSPGLTSYEQYF. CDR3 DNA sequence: TGTGCCAGCAGCCCGGGACTAACTTCTTACGAGCAGTACTTC.

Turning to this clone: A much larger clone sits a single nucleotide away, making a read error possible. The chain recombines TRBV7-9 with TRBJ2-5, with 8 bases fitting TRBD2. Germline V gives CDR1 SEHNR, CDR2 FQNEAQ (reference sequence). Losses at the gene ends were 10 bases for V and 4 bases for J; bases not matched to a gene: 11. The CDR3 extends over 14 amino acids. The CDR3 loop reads CAIWGAGGPETQYF. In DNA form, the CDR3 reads TGTGCCATTTGGGGGGCGGGGGGCCCAGAGACCCAGTACTTC. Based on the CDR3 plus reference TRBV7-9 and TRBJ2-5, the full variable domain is DTGVSQNPRHKITKRGQNVTFRCDPISEHNRLYWYRQTLGQGPEFLTYFQNEAQLEKSRLLSDRFSAERPKGSFSTLEIQRTEQGDSAMYLCAIWGAGGPETQYFGPGTRLLVL.

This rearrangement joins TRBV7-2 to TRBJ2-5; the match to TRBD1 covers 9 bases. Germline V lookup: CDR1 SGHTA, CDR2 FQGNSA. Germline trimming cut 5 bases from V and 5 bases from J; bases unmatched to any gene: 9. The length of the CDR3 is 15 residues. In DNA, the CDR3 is TGTGCCAGCAGCCTGCAGGTCGGACAGGGGGAGACCCAGTACTTC. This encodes CASSLQVGQGETQYF.

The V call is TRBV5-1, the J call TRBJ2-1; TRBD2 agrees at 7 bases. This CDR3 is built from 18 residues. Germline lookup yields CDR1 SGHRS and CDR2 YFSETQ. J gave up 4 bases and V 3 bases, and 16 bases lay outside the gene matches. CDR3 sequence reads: CASSSVTFSSGPYNEQFF. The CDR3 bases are TGCGCCAGCAGCTCCGTAACCTTCTCTAGCGGACCTTACAATGAGCAGTTCTTC.

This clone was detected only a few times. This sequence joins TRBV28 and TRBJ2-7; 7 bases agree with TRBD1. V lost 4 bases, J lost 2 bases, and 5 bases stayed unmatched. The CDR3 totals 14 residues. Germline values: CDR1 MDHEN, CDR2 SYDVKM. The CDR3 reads CASSSGQMAYEQYF. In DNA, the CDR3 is TGTGCCAGCAGTTCGGGACAGATGGCCTACGAGCAGTACTTC.

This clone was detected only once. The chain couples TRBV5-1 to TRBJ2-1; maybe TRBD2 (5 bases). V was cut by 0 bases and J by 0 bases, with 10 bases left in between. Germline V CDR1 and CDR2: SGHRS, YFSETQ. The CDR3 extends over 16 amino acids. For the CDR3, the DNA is TGCGCCAGCAGCTTGGGCGGACTCCTCTCCTACAATGAGCAGTTCTTC. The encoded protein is CASSLGGLLSYNEQFF.

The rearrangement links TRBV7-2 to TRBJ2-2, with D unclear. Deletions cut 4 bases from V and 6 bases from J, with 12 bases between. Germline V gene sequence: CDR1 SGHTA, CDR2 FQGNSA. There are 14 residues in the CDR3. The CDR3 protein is CASSSAHRAGELFF. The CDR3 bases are TGTGCCAGCAGCTCAGCCCACCGCGCCGGGGAGCTGTTTTTT.

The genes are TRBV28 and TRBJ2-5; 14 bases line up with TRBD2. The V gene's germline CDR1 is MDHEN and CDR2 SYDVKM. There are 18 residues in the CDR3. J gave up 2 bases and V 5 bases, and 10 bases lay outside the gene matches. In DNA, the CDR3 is TGTGCCAGCAGTCCACTACCCAGACTAGCGGGAGGGCAAGAGACCCAGTACTTC. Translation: CASSPLPRLAGGQETQYF.

The CDR3 DNA reads as TGTGCCAGCAGCTTCGGGTCGGATAGCAATCAGCCCCAGCATTTT. Translated: CASSFGSDSNQPQHF. The V gene is TRBV7-9, the J gene TRBJ1-5; the D is unclear. The V gene lost 3 bases and the J gene lost 0 bases, with 9 bases spanning the gap. Germline V gene data show CDR1 as SEHNR and CDR2 as FQNEAQ (reference sequence). This CDR3 spans 15 amino acids.

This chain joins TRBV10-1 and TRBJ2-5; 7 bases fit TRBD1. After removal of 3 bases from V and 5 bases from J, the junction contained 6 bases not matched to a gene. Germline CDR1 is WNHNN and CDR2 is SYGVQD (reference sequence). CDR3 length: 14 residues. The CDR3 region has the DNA TGCGCCAGCAGTGACGACAGGGTCTCGGAGACCCAGTACTTC. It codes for CASSDDRVSETQYF.

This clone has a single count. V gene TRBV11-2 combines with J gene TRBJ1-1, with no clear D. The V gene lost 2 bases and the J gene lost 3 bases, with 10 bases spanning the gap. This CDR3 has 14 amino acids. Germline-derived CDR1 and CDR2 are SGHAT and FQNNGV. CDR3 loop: CASSLSRFDTEAFF. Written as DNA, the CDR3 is TGTGCCAGCAGCTTAAGTAGGTTTGACACTGAAGCTTTCTTT.

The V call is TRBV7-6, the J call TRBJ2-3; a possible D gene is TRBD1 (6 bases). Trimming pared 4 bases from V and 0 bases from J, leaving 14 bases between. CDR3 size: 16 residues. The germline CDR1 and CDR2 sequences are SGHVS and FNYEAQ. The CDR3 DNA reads TGTGCCAGCAGCTCCCGGGTGGGGGCCAGCACAGATACGCAGTATTTT. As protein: CASSSRVGASTDTQYF.

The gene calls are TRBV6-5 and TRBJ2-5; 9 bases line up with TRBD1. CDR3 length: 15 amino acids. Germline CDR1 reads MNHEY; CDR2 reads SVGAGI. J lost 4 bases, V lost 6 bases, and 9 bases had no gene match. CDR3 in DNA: TGTGCCAGCAGCAAGGACAGGGGAGGGCCAGAGACCCAGTACTTC. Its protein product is CASSKDRGGPETQYF.

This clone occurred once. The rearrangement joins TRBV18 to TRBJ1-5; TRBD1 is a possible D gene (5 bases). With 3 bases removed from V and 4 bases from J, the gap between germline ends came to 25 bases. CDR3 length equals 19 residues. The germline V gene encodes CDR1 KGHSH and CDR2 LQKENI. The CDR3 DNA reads TGTGCCAGCTCACCTTCTTCTGGGACCGGCCACATAGGTAATCAGCCCCAGCATTTT. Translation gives CASSPSSGTGHIGNQPQHF.

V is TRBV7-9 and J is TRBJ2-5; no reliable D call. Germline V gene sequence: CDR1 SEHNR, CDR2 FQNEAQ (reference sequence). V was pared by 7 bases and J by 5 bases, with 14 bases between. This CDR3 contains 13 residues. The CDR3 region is CASTQWGRETQYF. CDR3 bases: TGTGCCAGCACCCAGTGGGGTAGGGAGACCCAGTACTTC.

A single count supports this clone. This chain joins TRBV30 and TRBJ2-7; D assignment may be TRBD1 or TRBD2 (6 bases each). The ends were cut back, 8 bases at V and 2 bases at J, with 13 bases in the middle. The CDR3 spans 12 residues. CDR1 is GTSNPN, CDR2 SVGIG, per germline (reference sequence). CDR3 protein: CAGRRGAYEQYF. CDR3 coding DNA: TGTGCCGGGCGGAGGGGGGCCTACGAGCAGTACTTC.

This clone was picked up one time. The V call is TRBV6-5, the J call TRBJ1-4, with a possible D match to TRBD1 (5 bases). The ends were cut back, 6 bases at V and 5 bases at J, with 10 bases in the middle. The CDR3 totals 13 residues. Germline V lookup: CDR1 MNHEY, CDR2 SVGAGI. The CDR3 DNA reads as TGTGCCAGCAGGGGGCATAGGAATGAAAAACTGTTTTTT. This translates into CASRGHRNEKLFF.

The CDR3 coding sequence is TGTGCCAGCAGTCCCGGTCCCTATGGCTACACCTTC. Amino acids: CASSPGPYGYTF. The chain carries TRBV6-5 and TRBJ1-2; D gene ambiguous. V was pared by 5 bases and J by 4 bases, with 8 bases between. The CDR3 has 12 amino acids. Germline CDR1 and CDR2: MNHEY and SVGAGI.

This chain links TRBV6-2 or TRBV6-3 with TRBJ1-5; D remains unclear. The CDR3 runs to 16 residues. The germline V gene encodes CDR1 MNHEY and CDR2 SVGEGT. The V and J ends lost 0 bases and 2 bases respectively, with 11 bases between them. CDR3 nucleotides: TGTGCCAGCAGTTACTCGGGAGGGATAGGCAATCAGCCCCAGCATTTT. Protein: CASSYSGGIGNQPQHF.

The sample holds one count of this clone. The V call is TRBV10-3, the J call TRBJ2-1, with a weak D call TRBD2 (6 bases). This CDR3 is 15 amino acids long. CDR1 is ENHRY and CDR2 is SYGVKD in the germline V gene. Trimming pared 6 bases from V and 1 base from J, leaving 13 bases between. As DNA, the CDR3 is TGTGCCATCAGCGACGGGAGTACATCCTACAATGAGCAGTTCTTC. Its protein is CAISDGSTSYNEQFF.